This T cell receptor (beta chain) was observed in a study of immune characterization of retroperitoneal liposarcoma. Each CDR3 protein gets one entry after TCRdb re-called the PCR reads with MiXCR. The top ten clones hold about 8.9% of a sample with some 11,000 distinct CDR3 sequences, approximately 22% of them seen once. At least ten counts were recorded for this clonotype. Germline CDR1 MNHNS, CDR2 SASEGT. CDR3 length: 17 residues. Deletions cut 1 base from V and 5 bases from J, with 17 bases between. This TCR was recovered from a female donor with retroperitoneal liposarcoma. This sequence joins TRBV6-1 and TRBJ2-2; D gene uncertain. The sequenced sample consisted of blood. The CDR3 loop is CASSEGSSGVWTGELFF. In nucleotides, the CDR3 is TGTGCCAGCAGTGAAGGTTCTTCGGGTGTATGGACCGGGGAGCTGTTTTTT.